These 27 T cell receptor beta chains came from one sample sequenced in a study of radiotherapy plus CTLA-4 blockade in lung cancer. Sequencing used immunoSEQ multiplex PCR; TCRdb keeps in-frame clones, though not all of them. The sample holds about 100,000 clones, roughly 80% seen once. Sequencing was performed on peripheral blood, taken from a patient treated with radiotherapy plus ipilimumab. The source of these receptors is a human donor with non-small cell lung cancer who had stable disease on radiotherapy plus ipilimumab.

The chain is built from TRBV13 and TRBJ2-7, with 7 bases aligning to TRBD2. Germline CDR1 PRHDT, CDR2 FYEKMQ (reference sequence). The CDR3 loop spans 15 amino acids. J was trimmed by 2 bases and V by 2 bases; bases with no gene match: 6. CDR3 coding DNA: TGTGCCAGCAGCTTACTGGGCGGGAGAGCCTACGAGCAGTACTTC. Translating gives CASSLLGGRAYEQYF.

To note about this clone: Additional DNA sequences in this sample encode the identical CDR3. V and J are TRBV6-5 and TRBJ1-1; 8 nucleotides align to TRBD1. Germline CDR1 and CDR2: MNHEY and SVGAGI. The CDR3 covers 14 residues. J was trimmed by 5 bases and V by 3 bases; bases with no gene match: 5. DNA of the CDR3: TGTGCCAGCAGTTATGACAGGGGAGGGACTGAAGCTTTCTTT. It encodes CASSYDRGGTEAFF.

This rearrangement joins TRBV5-6 to TRBJ1-1, with D possibly matching TRBD1 (6 bases). This CDR3 is built from 14 residues. Looked up from germline, CDR1 is SGHDT and CDR2 is YYEEEE. V was cut by 4 bases and J by 6 bases, with 16 bases left in between. Here the CDR3 reads CASSVTGRNPEAFF. The CDR3 DNA reads TGTGCCAGCAGCGTAACAGGGAGAAACCCTGAAGCTTTCTTT.

The chain uses TRBV9 and TRBJ1-1, with TRBD1 as a possible D gene (5 bases). The CDR3 length is 12 residues. V lost 0 bases to trimming and J lost 11 bases, with 11 bases between them. Per germline, CDR1 SGDLS and CDR2 YYNGEE. DNA of the CDR3: TGTGCCAGCAGCGTAGGGGGCCCGTGGGCTTTCTTT. Amino acids: CASSVGGPWAFF.

V is TRBV7-2 and J is TRBJ1-2; a weak D match, TRBD1 (5 bases). The CDR3 contains 13 residues. The germline CDR1 and CDR2 sequences are SGHTA and FQGNSA. V was cut by 3 bases and J by 3 bases, with 8 bases left in between. The CDR3 protein is CASSFTRDYGYTF. For the CDR3, the DNA is TGTGCCAGCAGCTTTACCAGGGACTATGGCTACACCTTC.

This chain joins TRBV9 and TRBJ2-7; 9 bases fit TRBD2. From germline, CDR1 is SGDLS and CDR2 YYNGEE. CDR3 length equals 15 residues. The V gene end was trimmed by 2 bases and the J gene end by 4 bases; junction bases not matched to a gene: 7. CDR3 amino acids: CASSVAPGLAYEQYF. CDR3 nucleotides: TGTGCCAGCAGCGTCGCACCGGGACTAGCATACGAGCAGTACTTC.

This clone was counted a few times. This chain links TRBV7-2 with TRBJ1-5; D unclear. This CDR3 has 13 residues. V shed 2 bases and J shed 3 bases, with 5 bases lying between them. Germline loops: CDR1 SGHTA, CDR2 FQGNSA. The DNA of the CDR3 is TGTGCCAGCAGCTTAATTGACAATCAGCCCCAGCATTTT. Residues: CASSLIDNQPQHF. The full variable domain, in which reference TRBV7-2 and TRBJ1-5 provide the parts outside the CDR3, is GAGVSQSPSNKVTEKGKDVELRCDPISGHTALYWYRQSLGQGLEFLIYFQGNSAPDKSGLPSDRFSAERTGGSVSTLTIQRTQQEDSAVYLCASSLIDNQPQHFGDGTRLSIL.

V and J are TRBV2 and TRBJ2-7; 7 positions agree with TRBD1. This CDR3 contains 13 residues. Germline V lookup: CDR1 SNHLY, CDR2 FYNNEI. V dropped 10 bases and J dropped 0; count of bases not matched to a gene: 6. CDR3 nucleotides: TGTGCCACCCAGGGGGACCCCTCCTACGAGCAGTACTTC. It specifies CATQGDPSYEQYF.

The chain couples TRBV27 to TRBJ1-1; 10 bases are a match to TRBD1. This CDR3 comprises 16 residues. CDR1 MNHEY and CDR2 SMNVEV come from the germline V gene (reference sequence). The V gene end was trimmed by 6 bases and the J gene end by 2 bases; junction bases not matched to a gene: 9. The CDR3 region has the DNA TGTGCCAGCAGAGGACAGGGGGGCGGAATCAACACTGAAGCTTTCTTT. This gives the protein CASRGQGGGINTEAFF.

The J gene is TRBJ2-6, the V gene TRBV7-9, with 7 bases identical to TRBD1. Trimming took 3 bases from V and 2 from J; bases not matched to a gene: 1. The CDR3 has 15 amino acids. Germline V gives CDR1 SEHNR, CDR2 FQNEAQ (reference sequence). Written as DNA, the CDR3 is TGTGCCAGCAGCTTCGGACAGGCTGGGGCCAACGTCCTGACTTTC. Its protein is CASSFGQAGANVLTF. The variable domain in full, completed from reference TRBV7-9 and TRBJ2-6, reads DTGVSQNPRHKITKRGQNVTFRCDPISEHNRLYWYRQTLGQGPEFLTYFQNEAQLEKSRLLSDRFSAERPKGSFSTLEIQRTEQGDSAMYLCASSFGQAGANVLTFGAGSRLTVL.

This rearrangement joins TRBV28 to TRBJ1-3, with 9 bases that match TRBD1. Germline V gene lookup returns CDR1 MDHEN and CDR2 SYDVKM. Trimming took 4 bases from V and 5 from J; bases not matched to a gene: 9. The CDR3 is 16 residues long. CDR3 sequence: CASSSPTGGFRNTIYF. The DNA of the CDR3 is TGTGCCAGCAGTTCCCCGACAGGGGGTTTTCGAAACACCATATATTTT. The variable domain in full, completed from reference TRBV28 and TRBJ1-3, reads DVKVTQSSRYLVKRTGEKVFLECVQDMDHENMFWYRQDPGLGLRLIYFSYDVKMKEKGDIPEGYSVSREKKERFSLILESASTNQTSMYLCASSSPTGGFRNTIYFGEGSWLTVV.

This chain connects TRBV4-1 to TRBJ2-1, with D possibly TRBD2 on 5 matching bases. The V gene's germline CDR1 is MGHRA and CDR2 YSYEKL. Trimming cost V 0 bases and J 4 bases, with 13 bases left between them. The CDR3 is 16 amino acids. The CDR3 loop reads CASSQDPGNGYNEQFF. CDR3 sequence (DNA): TGCGCCAGCAGCCAAGATCCCGGGAATGGGTACAATGAGCAGTTCTTC.

V and J are TRBV6-1 and TRBJ2-7; TRBD1 agrees at 8 bases. Looked up from germline, CDR1 is MNHNS and CDR2 is SASEGT. V lost 5 bases, J lost 1 base, and 4 bases stayed unmatched. The CDR3 consists of 14 residues. The CDR3 coding sequence is TGTGCCAGCAGTAGTGGACAGGGATCCTACGAGCAGTACTTC. Encoded protein: CASSSGQGSYEQYF.

This clone was seen a single time. V gene TRBV4-1 combines with J gene TRBJ2-7, with TRBD1 matching 7 bases. Per the germline V gene, CDR1 is MGHRA and CDR2 is YSYEKL. The CDR3 sequence is 16 residues long. The V gene end was trimmed by 2 bases and the J gene end by 0 bases; junction bases not matched to a gene: 7. CDR3: CASSQLSRGPSYEQYF. Written as DNA, the CDR3 is TGCGCCAGCAGCCAACTTTCGAGGGGGCCCTCCTACGAGCAGTACTTC.

The V call is TRBV9, the J call TRBJ2-2; no firm D call. This CDR3 has 13 amino acids. Germline CDR1 reads SGDLS; CDR2 reads YYNGEE. Deletions cut 4 bases from V and 4 bases from J, with 8 bases between. As DNA, the CDR3 is TGTGCCAGCAGCTCATACAGCACCGGGGAGCTGTTTTTT. It translates to CASSSYSTGELFF.

The V call is TRBV6-1, the J call TRBJ1-5; unclear D gene. Trimming pared 2 bases from V and 7 bases from J, leaving 9 bases between. The CDR3 is 13 residues long. The germline V gene has CDR1 MNHNS and CDR2 SASEGT. CDR3 coding DNA: TGTGCCAGCAGTGAAAGGGTTTGGCAGCCCCAGCATTTT. This translates into CASSERVWQPQHF.

The rearrangement joins TRBV6-1 to TRBJ2-7, with D perhaps matching TRBD1 (5 bases). CDR3 length: 14 amino acids. Trimming took off 1 base at V and 2 bases at J, with 9 bases between the two ends. From germline, CDR1 is MNHNS and CDR2 SASEGT. CDR3 sequence reads: CASSEGQGTYEQYF. The CDR3, as DNA: TGTGCCAGCAGTGAAGGTCAGGGTACCTACGAGCAGTACTTC.

The rearrangement joins TRBV30 to TRBJ1-2; D unresolved. V dropped 1 base and J dropped 4 bases, with 4 bases sitting between them. Germline-derived CDR1 and CDR2 are GTSNPN and SVGIG (reference sequence). This CDR3 region has 11 residues. DNA for the CDR3: TGTGCCTGGAGTGAGGTCTATGGCTACACCTTC. Translating it yields CAWSEVYGYTF. The complete variable domain, with remaining parts taken from reference TRBV30 and TRBJ1-2, reads SQTIHQWPATLVQPVGSPLSLECTVEGTSNPNLYWYRQAAGRGLQLLFYSVGIGQISSEVPQNLSASRPQDRQFILSSKKLLLSDSGFYLCAWSEVYGYTFGSGTRLTVV.

The rearrangement joins TRBV13 to TRBJ1-1; a weak D match, TRBD1 (6 bases). The V end was cut by 5 bases, the J end by 4 bases, with 11 bases between. There are 13 residues in the CDR3. CDR1 PRHDT and CDR2 FYEKMQ come from the germline V gene (reference sequence). In DNA form, the CDR3 reads TGTGCCAGCAGCATCCCAGGGGTCACTGAAGCTTTCTTT. Translating it yields CASSIPGVTEAFF.

This clone was seen a few times. The chain has TRBV2 and TRBJ1-1, with 9 bases lining up with TRBD1. The length of the CDR3 is 14 residues. In germline, CDR1 is SNHLY, CDR2 FYNNEI. V shed 7 bases and J 4 bases; nucleotides not matched to a gene: 7. The CDR3 reads CASTRTGGGTEAFF. The CDR3 DNA is TGTGCCAGCACCAGAACAGGGGGCGGCACTGAAGCTTTCTTT.

The chain employs TRBV19 and TRBJ2-3; D gene uncertain. The V end was cut by 3 bases, the J end by 2 bases, with 21 bases between. Per germline, CDR1 LNHDA and CDR2 SQIVND (reference sequence). This CDR3 is built from 18 residues. CDR3 residues: CASSIPPQDGLLTDTQYF. The CDR3 DNA is TGTGCCAGTAGTATTCCGCCCCAGGACGGATTACTCACAGATACGCAGTATTTT. Supplemented by reference TRBV19 and TRBJ2-3, the full variable domain reads DGGITQSPKYLFRKEGQNVTLSCEQNLNHDAMYWYRQDPGQGLRLIYYSQIVNDFQKGDIAEGYSVSREKKESFPLTVTSAQKNPTAFYLCASSIPPQDGLLTDTQYFGPGTRLTVL.

The J gene is TRBJ2-3, the V gene TRBV28; 12 nucleotides match TRBD2. The CDR3 sequence is 17 residues long. The V and J ends lost 5 bases and 3 bases, in that order; junction bases with no gene match: 9. Looked up from germline, CDR1 is MDHEN and CDR2 is SYDVKM. The CDR3 bases are TGTGCCAGCAGTCCCCGGACTAGCGGGATTGGGACAGATACGCAGTATTTT. This translates into CASSPRTSGIGTDTQYF.

V usage is TRBV19 and J usage is TRBJ1-2; TRBD1 matches 9 bases. V lost 7 bases and J lost 4; bases outside the gene matches: 10. The CDR3 has 15 amino acids. CDR1 is LNHDA, CDR2 SQIVND, per germline (reference sequence). The CDR3 DNA reads as TGTGCCAGTACCCCATCGGGACAGGGAAGCTATGGCTACACCTTC. This codes for CASTPSGQGSYGYTF.

The CDR3 spells CASSKSTVENSPLHF. The CDR3 bases are TGTGCCAGCAGTAAATCGACAGTAGAAAATTCACCCCTCCACTTT. The J gene is TRBJ1-6, the V gene TRBV6-6, with D tentatively TRBD1 (5 bases). The CDR3 consists of 15 residues. Germline V lookup: CDR1 MNHNY, CDR2 SVGAGI (reference sequence). V lost 5 bases and J lost 7, with 15 bases in between.

This rearrangement joins TRBV28 to TRBJ2-5, with 8 bases identical to TRBD2. The last part of the DNA fits TRBJ2-7 better; the J call may be wrong. CDR1 is MDHEN and CDR2 is SYDVKM in the germline V gene. The CDR3 runs 15 residues. DNA of the CDR3: TGTGCCAGCAGTTCCTTAGCGGGAAATACCTACGAGCAGTACTTC. This codes for CASSSLAGNTYEQYF.

This chain uses TRBV9 with TRBJ1-5; D is uncertain. CDR1 SGDLS and CDR2 YYNGEE come from the germline V gene. The CDR3 is 13 residues long. Trimming removed 0 bases at V and 9 bases at J, with 10 bases between. The chain's CDR3 is CASSVVEGGPQHF. The CDR3 DNA sequence: TGTGCCAGCAGCGTAGTAGAGGGCGGGCCCCAGCATTTT. Based on the CDR3 plus reference TRBV9 and TRBJ1-5, the full variable domain is DSGVTQTPKHLITATGQRVTLRCSPRSGDLSVYWYQQSLDQGLQFLIQYYNGEERAKGNILERFSAQQFPDLHSELNLSSLELGDSALYFCASSVVEGGPQHFGDGTRLSIL.

The chain recombines TRBV2 with TRBJ1-2, with 8 bases that match TRBD1. The V segment lost 6 bases and the J segment 7 bases; nucleotides outside the gene matches: 7. The CDR3 is made up of 13 amino acids. In germline, CDR1 is SNHLY, CDR2 FYNNEI. This chain's CDR3 is CASSETGGFGYTF. CDR3 DNA: TGTGCCAGCAGCGAAACAGGGGGTTTTGGCTACACCTTC.